This T cell receptor beta chain was observed in a study of PD-1 blockade in mismatch repair-deficient tumors. Study background: Enrolled about 2013-2017, patients had progressing, pretreated mismatch repair-deficient cancers of around twelve types.

Sequencing was performed with immunoSEQ multiplex PCR; in TCRdb, only in-frame clones are kept and a portion is missing. The table shows 100,000 to 150,000 clones, with about 90% occurring only once. In the case of this clone: One end of the junction is discordant with germline, which a read error may explain.

Sequenced here: peripheral blood, sampled approximately 72 weeks after starting pembrolizumab. The receptor comes from an adult with mismatch repair-deficient cancer.

The CDR3 region is CASAPGTSATVLTF. In DNA form, the CDR3 reads TGTGCCAGTGCCCCCGGGACTTCGGCCACCGTCCTGACTTTC. The V call is TRBV19, the J call TRBJ2-6, with D perhaps matching TRBD2 (6 bases). Germline V lookup: CDR1 LNHDA, CDR2 SQIVND (reference sequence). The CDR3 consists of 14 residues.